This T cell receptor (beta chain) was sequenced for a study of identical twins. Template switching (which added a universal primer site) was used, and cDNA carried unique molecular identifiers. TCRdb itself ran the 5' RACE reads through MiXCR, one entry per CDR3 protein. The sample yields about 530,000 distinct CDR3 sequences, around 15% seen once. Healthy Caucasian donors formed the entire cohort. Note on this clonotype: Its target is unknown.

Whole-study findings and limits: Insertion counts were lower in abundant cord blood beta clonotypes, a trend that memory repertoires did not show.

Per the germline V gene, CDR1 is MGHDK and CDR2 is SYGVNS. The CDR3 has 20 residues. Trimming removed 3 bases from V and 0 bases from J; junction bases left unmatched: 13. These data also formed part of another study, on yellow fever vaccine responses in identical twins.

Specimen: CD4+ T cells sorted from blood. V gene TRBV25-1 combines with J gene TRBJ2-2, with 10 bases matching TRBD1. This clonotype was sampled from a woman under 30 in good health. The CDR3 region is CASSDTRPRTGGSNTGELFF. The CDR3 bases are TGTGCCAGCAGTGATACCCGACCCCGGACAGGGGGGTCGAACACCGGGGAGCTGTTTTTT.